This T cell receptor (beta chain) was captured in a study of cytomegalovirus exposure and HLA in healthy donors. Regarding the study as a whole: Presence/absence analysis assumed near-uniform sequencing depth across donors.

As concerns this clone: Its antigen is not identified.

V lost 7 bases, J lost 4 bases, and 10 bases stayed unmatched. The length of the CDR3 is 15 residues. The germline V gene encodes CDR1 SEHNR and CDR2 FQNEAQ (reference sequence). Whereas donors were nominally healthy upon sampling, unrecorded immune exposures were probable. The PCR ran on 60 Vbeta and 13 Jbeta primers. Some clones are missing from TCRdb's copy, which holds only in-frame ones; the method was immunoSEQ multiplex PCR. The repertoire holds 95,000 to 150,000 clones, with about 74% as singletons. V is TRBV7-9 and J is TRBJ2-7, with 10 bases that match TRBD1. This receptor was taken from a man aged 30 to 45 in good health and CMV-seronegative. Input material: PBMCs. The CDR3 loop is CASTLTRDRGYEQYF. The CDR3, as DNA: TGTGCCAGCACACTAACCAGGGACAGGGGTTACGAGCAGTACTTC.